This T cell receptor beta chain was recorded in a study of shared clonotypes between healthy human individuals. The study's findings and limits: Incomplete sequencing of sorted subsets was indicated by rarefaction despite large depth. The naive CD4 repertoires of a few donors were compared, and around 5.1% of clonotypes were shared.

With 4 bases removed from V and 6 bases from J, the gap between germline ends came to 22 bases. Germline lookup yields CDR1 LGHNA and CDR2 YNFKEQ. The CDR3 is made up of 16 amino acids. Remarks on this clone: Its matching antigen is unknown.

Running of the assay took place at deep level. Some clones are missing from TCRdb's copy, which holds only in-frame ones; the method was immunoSEQ multiplex PCR. The data contain fewer than 2.5 million clones, over 85% of them singletons. All of the donors resided in Nashville, Tennessee, and each was a Caucasian adult. The chain links TRBV4-2 to TRBJ2-7, with D possibly matching TRBD2 (6 bases). The sequenced sample was naive CD4+ T cells from PBMCs. Regarding subset: CD45RA+ positively selected. This TCR derives from a man between 18 and 29 years old in good health. Some clones in this sample may be carry-over from other donors' samples. CDR3 in DNA: TGTGCCAGCAGCCGCGGGAAGACTATCTCGTCTGTCGAGCAGTACTTC. It yields the protein CASSRGKTISSVEQYF.